The next 16 T cell receptor beta chains were all read from a single sample in a study of T cell responses to AZD1222 COVID-19 vaccine. The method was immunoSEQ multiplex PCR; TCRdb's version includes in-frame clones alone and lacks a portion of them. The table has some 86,000 clones, about 90% seen once. The material was peripheral blood, obtained 28 days after the second AZD1222 dose. The receptors originated from an adult who received the AZD1222 COVID-19 vaccine.

The chain recombines TRBV9 with TRBJ2-1; 13 bases line up with TRBD2. Germline V gene data show CDR1 as SGDLS and CDR2 as YYNGEE. This CDR3 comprises 15 residues. Trimming cost V 3 bases and J 9 bases; bases outside gene matches: 6. The CDR3 reads CASSATSGRRGEQFF. The CDR3 DNA is TGTGCCAGCAGCGCGACTAGCGGGAGGCGGGGTGAGCAGTTCTTC.

This chain links TRBV6-5 with TRBJ1-5; 9 bases match TRBD1. Germline loops: CDR1 MNHEY, CDR2 SVGAGI. With 8 bases clipped from V and 4 bases from J, the junction kept 9 bases outside the gene matches. The CDR3 contains 15 residues. The CDR3 DNA reads TGTGCCAGCCGGAGGACAGGGGCGGGGAATCAGCCCCAGCATTTT. As protein: CASRRTGAGNQPQHF.

The rearrangement uses TRBV7-2 and TRBJ2-3; no definite D call. V was trimmed by 1 base and J by 4 bases, leaving 9 bases between them. The CDR3 totals 14 residues. CDR1 and CDR2 from the germline V gene are SGHTA and FQGNSA. The CDR3 sequence: CASSLGVAADTQYF. The CDR3 DNA reads TGTGCCAGCAGCTTAGGAGTGGCGGCAGATACGCAGTATTTT.

The chain's CDR3 is CASSNRDSDDTQYF. The DNA of the CDR3 is TGTGCCAGCAGCAATAGGGACAGCGACGATACGCAGTATTTT. The rearrangement uses TRBV7-6 and TRBJ2-3; 7 nucleotides align to TRBD1. CDR1 is SGHVS, CDR2 FNYEAQ, per germline. CDR3 length equals 14 residues. V shed 5 bases, J shed 6 bases, and the junction held 8 bases outside the gene matches.

The chain joins TRBV28 to TRBJ2-1, with 14 positions matching TRBD2. This CDR3 has 15 amino acids. The germline V gene encodes CDR1 MDHEN and CDR2 SYDVKM. V lost 8 bases to trimming and J lost 8 bases; unmatched junction nucleotides: 8. In DNA form, the CDR3 reads TGTGCCAGCGGGGGACTAGCGGGAGATGAGGATGAGCAGTTCTTC. Its translation is CASGGLAGDEDEQFF.

This clone has only a few counts. The chain employs TRBV5-1 and TRBJ1-6, with TRBD1 matching 7 bases. Per germline, CDR1 SGHRS and CDR2 YFSETQ. This CDR3 spans 14 amino acids. V trimming: 10 bases; J trimming: 4 bases; junction bases outside the gene matches: 8. CDR3: CASQQGEYNSPLHF. CDR3 DNA sequence: TGCGCCTCGCAGCAGGGGGAATATAATTCACCCCTCCACTTT.

J is TRBJ1-3 and V is TRBV19, with D possibly being TRBD1 (6 bases). V was pared by 4 bases and J by 1 base, with 11 bases between. The CDR3 covers 15 residues. CDR1 is LNHDA and CDR2 is SQIVND in the germline V gene (reference sequence). This CDR3 is CASSTAGASGNTIYF. CDR3 nucleotide sequence: TGTGCCAGTAGTACCGCAGGGGCTTCTGGAAACACCATATATTTT.

The chain employs TRBV4-2 and TRBJ1-2; TRBD1 agrees at 8 bases. From germline, CDR1 is LGHNA and CDR2 YNFKEQ. The CDR3 extends over 18 amino acids. V shed 1 base and J 4 bases; nucleotides not matched to a gene: 14. CDR3 sequence: CASSQGGNRGTESYGYTF. Here the CDR3 DNA reads TGTGCCAGCAGCCAAGGGGGGAACAGGGGGACGGAGAGCTATGGCTACACCTTC.

This clone appeared a single time. The chain carries TRBV3-1 (or the pseudogene TRBV3-2) and TRBJ1-5; a weak D match, TRBD1 (5 bases). The CDR3 runs to 17 residues. The ends were cut back, 1 base at V and 5 bases at J, with 18 bases in the middle. Germline assignment: CDR1 LGHDT and CDR2 YNNKEL (reference sequence). The CDR3 DNA sequence: TGTGCCAGCAGCCAAGGCCCAACTCGACAGAACTATCAGCCCCAGCATTTT. Its translation is CASSQGPTRQNYQPQHF.

V gene TRBV6-4 combines with J gene TRBJ2-2; unclear D gene. CDR3 length: 13 residues. In germline, CDR1 is MRHNA, CDR2 SNTAGT. The ends were cut back, 6 bases at V and 4 bases at J, with 9 bases in the middle. CDR3 residues: CASRPSVTGELFF. CDR3 in DNA: TGTGCCAGCAGGCCCTCGGTCACCGGGGAGCTGTTTTTT.

The chain employs TRBV6-6 and TRBJ2-3, with a tentative D call TRBD2 (6 bases). The CDR3 has 12 residues. Trimming left V 8 bases short and J 1 base short, with 7 bases between. Germline assignment: CDR1 MNHNY and CDR2 SVGAGI (reference sequence). The CDR3 DNA reads TGTGCCAGCTGCGGGGGCACAGATACGCAGTATTTT. Amino acids: CASCGGTDTQYF.

The rearrangement joins TRBV9 to TRBJ1-2; TRBD1 agrees at 9 bases. Germline-derived CDR1 and CDR2 are SGDLS and YYNGEE. The CDR3 spans 16 residues. With V trimmed by 4 bases and J by 0 bases, 7 bases remained unmatched. The CDR3 is CASSFRDRVSNYGYTF. CDR3 DNA: TGTGCCAGCAGCTTCCGGGACAGGGTTTCTAACTATGGCTACACCTTC.

This sequence joins TRBV5-6 and TRBJ2-7, with D perhaps matching TRBD1 (5 bases). The V gene lost 0 bases and the J gene lost 2 bases, with 9 bases spanning the gap. CDR1 SGHDT and CDR2 YYEEEE come from the germline V gene. This CDR3 spans 14 amino acids. CDR3 DNA sequence: TGTGCCAGCAGCTTGGAAGGGGCGACCTACGAGCAGTACTTC. Its protein is CASSLEGATYEQYF.

In the case of this clone: At the DNA level, this CDR3 is encoded by other sequences in the same sample as well. The chain links TRBV10-1 to TRBJ2-6, with a possible D match to TRBD2 (7 bases). CDR3 length: 17 residues. CDR1 and CDR2 (germline): WNHNN, SYGVQD (reference sequence). Trimming took off 11 bases at V and 2 bases at J, with 22 bases between the two ends. The CDR3 DNA reads TGCGCCCGGGGGCGCGGGGGTCGGTTCCCTGGGGCCAACGTCCTGACTTTC. It translates to CARGRGGRFPGANVLTF.

The chain uses TRBV19 and TRBJ1-1, with D possibly matching TRBD1 (6 bases). V shed 10 bases and J shed 3 bases, with 12 bases lying between them. The CDR3 is 12 residues long. Germline V CDR1 and CDR2: LNHDA, SQIVND (reference sequence). CDR3: CAKGGRDTEAFF. CDR3 DNA sequence: TGTGCCAAAGGGGGTAGGGACACTGAAGCTTTCTTT.

This clone is a singleton in its sample. The chain carries TRBV6-5 and TRBJ1-3; 8 bases match TRBD1. Per the germline V gene, CDR1 is MNHEY and CDR2 is SVGAGI. The V and J ends lost 2 bases and 4 bases, in that order; junction bases with no gene match: 4. The CDR3 runs 15 residues. CDR3: CASSYQGARGNTIYF. The CDR3 nucleotides are TGTGCCAGCAGTTACCAGGGGGCGAGGGGAAACACCATATATTTT.